One T cell receptor beta chain is described in this entry. In germline, CDR1 is SGHKS, CDR2 YYEKEE (reference sequence). The germline V and J ends were trimmed by 0 bases and 7 bases, with 10 bases remaining between them. The CDR3 consists of 13 residues. The entry originates in a study of blood T cell repertoires in COVID-19. Study-level information: T cells, B-cell-depleted T cells, or PBMCs supplied cDNA or gDNA.

The Seattle site enrolled patients during active infection and followed them longitudinally. Per the original methods: Researchers report that nucleated cell counts were estimated from reference gene primer amplification. The method was immunoSEQ multiplex PCR; TCRdb's version includes in-frame clones alone and lacks a portion of them. That table supplies the V and J calls and clone size; D and trimming were determined from the DNA. The sample includes 400,000 to 450,000 clones, approximately 88% of them seen just once. This sequence was found in a woman in her fifties or sixties with COVID-19, enrolled during active disease. The V gene is TRBV5-5, the J gene TRBJ2-5; D ambiguous. Sequencing input: peripheral blood. The DNA of the CDR3 is TGTGCCAGCAGCTTGGCGTCAGATGGGACCCAGTACTTC. This sequence encodes CASSLASDGTQYF. The whole variable domain, remainder taken from reference TRBV5-5 and TRBJ2-5, is DAGVTQSPTHLIKTRGQQVTLRCSPISGHKSVSWYQQVLGQGPQFIFQYYEKEERGRGNFPDRFSARQFPNYSSELNVNALLLGDSALYLCASSLASDGTQYFGPGTRLLVL.